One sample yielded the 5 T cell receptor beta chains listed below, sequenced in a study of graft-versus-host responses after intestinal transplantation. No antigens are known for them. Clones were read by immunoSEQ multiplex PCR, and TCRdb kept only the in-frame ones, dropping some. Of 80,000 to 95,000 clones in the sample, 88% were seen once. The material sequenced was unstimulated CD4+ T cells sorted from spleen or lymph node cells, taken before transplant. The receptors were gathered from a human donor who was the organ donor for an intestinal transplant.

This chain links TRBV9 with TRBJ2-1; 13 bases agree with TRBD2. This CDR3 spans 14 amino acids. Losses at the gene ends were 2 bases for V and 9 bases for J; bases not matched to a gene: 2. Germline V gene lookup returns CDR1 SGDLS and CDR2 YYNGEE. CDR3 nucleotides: TGTGCCAGCAGCGTTGGACTAGCGGGGGTTGAGCAGTTCTTC. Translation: CASSVGLAGVEQFF.

The CDR3 bases are TGTGCCAGTAGTATAAATAATGATAATTCACCCCTCCACTTT. It encodes CASSINNDNSPLHF. The chain uses TRBV19 and TRBJ1-6; D is unresolved. In germline, CDR1 is LNHDA, CDR2 SQIVND (reference sequence). This CDR3 contains 14 residues. V dropped 2 bases and J dropped 5 bases, with 7 bases sitting between them.

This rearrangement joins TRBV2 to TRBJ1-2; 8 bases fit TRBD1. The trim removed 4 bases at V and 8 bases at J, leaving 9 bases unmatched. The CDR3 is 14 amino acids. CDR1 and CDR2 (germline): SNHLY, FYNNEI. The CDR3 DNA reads TGTGCCAGCAGTGCCGTCGGTCAGGGGGCGGGCTACACCTTC. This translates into CASSAVGQGAGYTF.

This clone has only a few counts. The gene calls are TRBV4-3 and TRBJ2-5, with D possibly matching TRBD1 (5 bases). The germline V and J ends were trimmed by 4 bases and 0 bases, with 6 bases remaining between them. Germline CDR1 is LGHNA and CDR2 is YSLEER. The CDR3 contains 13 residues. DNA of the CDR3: TGCGCCAGCAGCCGACAGTACCAAGAGACCCAGTACTTC. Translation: CASSRQYQETQYF.

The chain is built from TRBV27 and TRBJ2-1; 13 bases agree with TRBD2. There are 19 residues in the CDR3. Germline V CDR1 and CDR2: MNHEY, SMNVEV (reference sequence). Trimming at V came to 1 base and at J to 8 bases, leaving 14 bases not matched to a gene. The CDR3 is CASSLYPRTSGRRVDEQFF. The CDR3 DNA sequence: TGTGCCAGCAGTTTATACCCCAGGACTAGCGGGAGACGTGTCGATGAGCAGTTCTTC.